This T cell receptor (beta chain) was captured in a study of T-cell memory formation after mild COVID-19 (dated by TCRdb to about 2021). Context from the whole study: Most TCR sequence clusters were specific to one of the two donors. Two young, previously healthy adult volunteers made up the cohort, one male and one female. In two donors, T-cell clones that expanded and contracted after mild COVID-19 were tracked by sequencing TCRalpha and TCRbeta repertoires over time.

Ficoll-Paque density gradient centrifugation was used to isolate PBMCs. What the work shows at the level of the full study, not this receptor alone: The second-wave clones that peaked on day 37 were not confirmed to be SARS-CoV-2 specific. Contracting CD4+ clones were found mainly in CM and EM memory subsets, while CD8+ clones were enriched in EMRA. The detection of some responding clones in pre-infection memory suggests that pre-existing cross-reactive memory T cells joined the SARS-CoV-2 response. The study included only two mild cases, and larger cohorts that include severe cases with pre-infection samples were judged to be necessary. Clones that contracted from day 15 to 85 showed balanced CD4/CD8 phenotypes, whereas a second wave of clones that expanded from day 15 to 37 leaned towards CD4+.

The run used an Illumina NovaSeq 6000. TCRalpha and TCRbeta cDNA libraries were built by 5'RACE with constant-segment primers, adding sample barcodes and unique molecular identifiers. RNA was extracted from every sample with Trizol reagent. The libraries were amplified in two PCR steps, and the second step added a second sample barcode and Illumina TruSeq adapters. The libraries were sequenced on an Illumina NovaSeq using 2 x 150 bp paired-end reads. Concerning the study's data processing: Demultiplexing of reads and collapsing into UMI-guided consensus sequences were performed with migec v1.2.7. Using mixcr v2.1.11, UMI consensuses were aligned to TRA and TRB V and J templates and then assembled into clonotypes. A clonotype was counted as expanded or contracted only if both edgeR and NoisET called the change significant, with noise models trained on biological replicates. edgeR calls used a false discovery rate-adjusted p below 0.01 and a log2 fold-change threshold of 1. PCA with hierarchical clustering of max-normalized trajectories of the 1000 most abundant clonotypes was used as exploratory dynamics analysis. Separately sequenced CD4+ and CD8+ repertoires were used to assign a CD4 or CD8 phenotype to each responding clone. TCRdb itself trimmed the public reads at Q25 with fastp, ran MiXCR and retained productive beta chains. When rows share a CDR3 protein, they turn into one entry using the most common DNA and genes. TCRdb, not the original authors, processed these V and J calls. In this sample the table shows about 400,000 distinct CDR3 sequences, approximately 25% of which occur a single time. In total, the top ten clones hold roughly 8.9% of the sample.

This clonotype was counted between two and nine times. Which antigen it targets is not known. No much larger clone is present one base from it, and per-base qualities are unavailable. Trimming costs V 4 bases and J 3 bases, and their ends lie 8 bases apart. CDR1 and CDR2 (SGHNT, YYREEE) derive from the germline V gene (reference sequence). The CDR3, cysteine through phenylalanine, is 13 amino acids long. The CDR3 DNA has 39 bases and is translated from base 1. The rearranged segments are TRBV5-4 and TRBJ2-1; the D gene is unclear. The sample consisted of PBMCs or a T cell subset sorted from them (not recorded which). This TCR was sampled from an adult woman who had mild COVID-19 (a few samples of this study predate the infection). The sample titles of this study are shuffled in the database, so cell type and time point are left out; the donor was told from shared clones. CDR3 protein: CASSARVYNEQFF. In nucleotide form, the sequence is TGTGCCAGCAGCGCCCGCGTCTACAATGAGCAGTTCTTC.